This TCR beta chain is from a study of T-cell memory formation after mild COVID-19. Study as a whole: For the most part, TCR clusters were specific to one donor. General observations from the study: Clones contracting day 15 to 85 were balanced CD4/CD8; later expanders leaned CD4+.

The length of the CDR3 is 15 residues. V lost 3 bases and J lost 0, with 8 bases in between. On this clonotype itself: The antigen is unknown.

TCRdb reanalysed the 5' RACE reads using MiXCR and keeps one entry per CDR3 protein. Of 400,000 to 500,000 distinct CDR3 sequences in the sample, 20% were seen once. The clonotype originates from an adult woman who had mild COVID-19 (a few samples of this study predate the infection). Cell type and time point are not known. This chain joins TRBV12-3 or TRBV12-4 and TRBJ2-2, with D perhaps matching TRBD2 (5 bases). Sequencing input: PBMCs or a T cell subset sorted from them (not recorded which). The CDR3 region is CASSFQRTNTGELFF. The CDR3 nucleotides read TGTGCCAGCAGTTTCCAGCGGACGAACACCGGGGAGCTGTTTTTT.